One and the same sample provided the 9 T cell receptor beta chains below, sequenced in a study of T cell responses to AZD1222 COVID-19 vaccine. Profiling relied on immunoSEQ multiplex PCR, and the TCRdb table lists in-frame clones only, not all of them. In the table there are 130,000 or so clones, about 89% of which are singletons. Sequenced material: peripheral blood, taken on day 0 of AZD1222 vaccination. The receptors here all came from an adult in good health.

V usage is TRBV2 and J usage is TRBJ1-1; 11 positions agree with TRBD1. From germline, CDR1 is SNHLY and CDR2 FYNNEI. V trimming: 6 bases; J trimming: 4 bases; junction bases outside the gene matches: 16. This CDR3 has 18 amino acids. The CDR3 nucleotides are TGTGCCAGCAGGAACTTCGGACAGGGGGCAGGAGTGGGCACTGAAGCTTTCTTT. It is translated as CASRNFGQGAGVGTEAFF.

The V call is TRBV2, the J call TRBJ1-2; unclear D gene. From germline, CDR1 is SNHLY and CDR2 FYNNEI. Deletions cut 4 bases from V and 8 bases from J, with 14 bases between. The CDR3 length is 13 residues. The CDR3 region is CASSGMVVGGYTF. The CDR3 DNA reads as TGTGCCAGCAGTGGAATGGTTGTGGGAGGCTACACCTTC.

The rearrangement joins TRBV19 to TRBJ2-7; 11 bases map to TRBD2. Losses at the gene ends were 5 bases for V and 0 bases for J; bases not matched to a gene: 6. This CDR3 is built from 16 residues. Germline CDR1 LNHDA, CDR2 SQIVND (reference sequence). The CDR3 spells CASSVLAGVSSYEQYF. The CDR3 DNA sequence: TGTGCCAGTAGTGTACTAGCGGGAGTGAGCTCCTACGAGCAGTACTTC.

The chain has TRBV5-6 and TRBJ1-1; TRBD1 aligns across 8 bases. The length of the CDR3 is 15 residues. V dropped 0 bases and J dropped 2; count of bases not matched to a gene: 3. CDR1 and CDR2 (germline): SGHDT, YYEEEE. The CDR3 nucleotides read TGTGCCAGCAGCTTGGTTGGGACAGGAAACACTGAAGCTTTCTTT. Its translation: CASSLVGTGNTEAFF.

The V and J genes are TRBV21-1 and TRBJ1-2; the table's D call TRBD1 went unverified against the DNA. TRBV21-1 is a pseudogene segment. The CDR3 has 19 residues. For the CDR3, the DNA is TGTGCCAGCAGCACACACCAGTGGGCAGGTTTCGTCCGCCTCTATGGCTACACCTTC. Translated: CASSTHQWAGFVRLYGYTF.

V and J are TRBV4-2 and TRBJ1-1; 7 nucleotides agree with TRBD1. V lost 0 bases to trimming and J lost 11 bases; unmatched junction nucleotides: 12. The germline gives CDR1 LGHNA, CDR2 YNFKEQ. This CDR3 is built from 15 residues. The CDR3 region is CASSQDLWQGGGAFF. CDR3 DNA sequence: TGTGCCAGCAGCCAAGATCTTTGGCAGGGGGGAGGGGCTTTCTTT.

In its sample, this clone was seen a few times. V usage is TRBV3-1 (or the pseudogene TRBV3-2) and J usage is TRBJ2-7; 12 bases agree with TRBD2. V trimming: 4 bases; J trimming: 6 bases; junction bases outside the gene matches: 7. From germline, CDR1 is LGHDT and CDR2 YNNKEL (reference sequence). The CDR3 consists of 15 residues. In DNA, the CDR3 is TGTGCCAGCAGCCGGTGGACTAGCGGGACAAGCGAGCAGTACTTC. This translates into CASSRWTSGTSEQYF.

CDR3 sequence reads: CASSYPTGANTDTQYF. The CDR3 DNA reads TGTGCCAGCAGTTACCCGACAGGGGCGAACACAGATACGCAGTATTTT. This rearrangement joins TRBV6-2 or TRBV6-3 to TRBJ2-3; 8 nucleotides agree with TRBD1. CDR1 is MNHEY and CDR2 is SVGEGT in the germline V gene. The V and J ends lost 2 bases and 2 bases, in that order; junction bases with no gene match: 6. This CDR3 is 16 amino acids long.

This chain links TRBV5-1 with TRBJ1-1; unclear D gene. The CDR3 runs to 12 residues. The V gene's germline CDR1 is SGHRS and CDR2 YFSETQ. Trimming stripped 0 bases from V and 6 bases from J, with 6 bases between. The CDR3 sequence is CASSLGRAEAFF. The CDR3 DNA reads as TGCGCCAGCAGCTTGGGGCGGGCTGAAGCTTTCTTT.